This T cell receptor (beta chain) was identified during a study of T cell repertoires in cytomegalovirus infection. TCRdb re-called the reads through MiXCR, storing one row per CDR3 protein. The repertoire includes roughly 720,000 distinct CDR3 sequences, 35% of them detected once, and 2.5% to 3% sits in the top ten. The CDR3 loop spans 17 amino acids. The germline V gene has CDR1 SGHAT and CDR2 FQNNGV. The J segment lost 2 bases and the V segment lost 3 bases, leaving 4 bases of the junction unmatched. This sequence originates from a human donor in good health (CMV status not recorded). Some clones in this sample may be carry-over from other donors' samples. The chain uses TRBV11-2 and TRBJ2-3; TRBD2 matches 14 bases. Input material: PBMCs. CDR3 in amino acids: CASSLGLAGAVTDTQYF. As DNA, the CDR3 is TGTGCCAGCAGCTTGGGACTAGCGGGAGCCGTCACAGATACGCAGTATTTT.